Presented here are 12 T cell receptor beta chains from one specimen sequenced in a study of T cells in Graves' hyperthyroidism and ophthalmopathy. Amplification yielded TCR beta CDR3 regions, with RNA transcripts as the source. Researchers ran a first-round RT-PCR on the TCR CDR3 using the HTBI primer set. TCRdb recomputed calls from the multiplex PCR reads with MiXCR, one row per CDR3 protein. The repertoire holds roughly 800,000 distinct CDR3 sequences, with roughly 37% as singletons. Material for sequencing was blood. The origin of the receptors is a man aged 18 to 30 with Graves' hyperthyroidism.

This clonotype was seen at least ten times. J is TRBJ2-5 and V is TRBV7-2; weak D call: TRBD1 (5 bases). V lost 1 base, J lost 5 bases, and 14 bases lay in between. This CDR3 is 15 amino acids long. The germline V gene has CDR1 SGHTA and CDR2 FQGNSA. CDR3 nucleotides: TGTGCCAGCAGCTTAGTGTTGTCAGGGCACGAGACCCAGTACTTC. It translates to CASSLVLSGHETQYF.

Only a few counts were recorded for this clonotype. CDR3 sequence reads: CASSLRASYQGRQPQHF. For the CDR3, the DNA is TGTGCCAGCAGCTTAAGGGCGTCGTACCAGGGAAGACAGCCCCAGCATTTT. The chain is built from TRBV11-2 and TRBJ1-5; D might be TRBD1 (5 bases). V was shortened by 2 bases and J by 7 bases, with 21 bases between the two germline ends. Germline CDR1 SGHAT, CDR2 FQNNGV. The CDR3 loop spans 17 amino acids.

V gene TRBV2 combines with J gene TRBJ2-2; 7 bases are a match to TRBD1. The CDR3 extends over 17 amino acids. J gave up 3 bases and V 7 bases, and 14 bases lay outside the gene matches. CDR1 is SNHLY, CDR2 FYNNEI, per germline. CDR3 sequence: CASKLDRVKADTGELFF. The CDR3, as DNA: TGTGCCAGCAAACTCGACAGGGTAAAGGCCGACACCGGGGAGCTGTTTTTT.

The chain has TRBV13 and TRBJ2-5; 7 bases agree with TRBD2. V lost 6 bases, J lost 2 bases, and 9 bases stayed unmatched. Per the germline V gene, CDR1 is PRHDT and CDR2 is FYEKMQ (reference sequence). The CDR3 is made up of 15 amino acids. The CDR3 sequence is CASRDPSGVQETQYF. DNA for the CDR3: TGTGCCAGCAGGGACCCTAGCGGAGTACAAGAGACCCAGTACTTC.

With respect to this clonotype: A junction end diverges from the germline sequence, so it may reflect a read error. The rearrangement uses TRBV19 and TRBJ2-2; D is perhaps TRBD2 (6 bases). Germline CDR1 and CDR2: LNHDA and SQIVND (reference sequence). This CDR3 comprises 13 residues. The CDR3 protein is CATEGSNTGGLFF. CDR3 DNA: TGTGCCACCGAAGGGTCCAACACCGGGGGGCTGTTTTTT.

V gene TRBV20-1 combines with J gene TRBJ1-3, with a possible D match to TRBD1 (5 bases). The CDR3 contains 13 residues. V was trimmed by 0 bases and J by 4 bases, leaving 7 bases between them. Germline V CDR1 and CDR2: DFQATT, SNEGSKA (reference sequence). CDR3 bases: TGCAGTGCTAGAGATTACAGGGGAAACACCATATATTTT. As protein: CSARDYRGNTIYF.

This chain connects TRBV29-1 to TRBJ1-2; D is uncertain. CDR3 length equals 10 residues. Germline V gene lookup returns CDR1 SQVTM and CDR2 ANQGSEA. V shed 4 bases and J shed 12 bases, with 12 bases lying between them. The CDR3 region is CSVAGQTNTF. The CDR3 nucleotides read TGCAGCGTTGCCGGGCAGACTAACACCTTC.

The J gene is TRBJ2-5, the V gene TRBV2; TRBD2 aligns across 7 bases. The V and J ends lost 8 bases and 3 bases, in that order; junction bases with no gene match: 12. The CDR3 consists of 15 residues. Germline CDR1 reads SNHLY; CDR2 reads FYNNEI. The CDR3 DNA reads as TGTGCCAGCGGCCAAATCGGGGGGTTAAAAGAGACCCAGTACTTC. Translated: CASGQIGGLKETQYF.

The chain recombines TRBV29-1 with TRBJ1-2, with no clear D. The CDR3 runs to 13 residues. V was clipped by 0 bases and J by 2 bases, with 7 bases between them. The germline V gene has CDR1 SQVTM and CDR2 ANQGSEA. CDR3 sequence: CSVEEGWNYGYTF. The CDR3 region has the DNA TGCAGCGTTGAAGAGGGATGGAACTATGGCTACACCTTC.

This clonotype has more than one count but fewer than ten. The CDR3 bases are TGTGCCAGCAGCGGTAAATCCGGGACGAACACCGGGGAGCTGTTTTTT. Protein: CASSGKSGTNTGELFF. The V call is TRBV9, the J call TRBJ2-2; D may be TRBD2 (5 bases). The germline gives CDR1 SGDLS, CDR2 YYNGEE. V lost 3 bases to trimming and J lost 0 bases, with 12 bases between them. The CDR3 length is 16 residues.

CDR3 protein: CATSSDGRGNSPLHF. CDR3 in DNA: TGTGCCACCAGCAGTGATGGCAGGGGAAATTCACCCCTCCACTTT. This chain connects TRBV15 to TRBJ1-6; weak D call: TRBD1 (6 bases). V dropped 3 bases and J dropped 7 bases, with 13 bases sitting between them. CDR1 and CDR2 from the germline V gene are LNHNV and YYDKDF (reference sequence). This CDR3 spans 15 amino acids.

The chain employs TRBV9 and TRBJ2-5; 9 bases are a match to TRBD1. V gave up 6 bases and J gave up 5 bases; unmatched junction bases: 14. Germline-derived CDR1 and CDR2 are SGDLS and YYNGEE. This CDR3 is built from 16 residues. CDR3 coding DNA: TGTGCCAGCACCAAAGGCGGGGACAGGGTTGGGGAGACCCAGTACTTC. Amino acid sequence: CASTKGGDRVGETQYF. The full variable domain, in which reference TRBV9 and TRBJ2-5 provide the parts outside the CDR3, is DSGVTQTPKHLITATGQRVTLRCSPRSGDLSVYWYQQSLDQGLQFLIQYYNGEERAKGNILERFSAQQFPDLHSELNLSSLELGDSALYFCASTKGGDRVGETQYFGPGTRLLVL.